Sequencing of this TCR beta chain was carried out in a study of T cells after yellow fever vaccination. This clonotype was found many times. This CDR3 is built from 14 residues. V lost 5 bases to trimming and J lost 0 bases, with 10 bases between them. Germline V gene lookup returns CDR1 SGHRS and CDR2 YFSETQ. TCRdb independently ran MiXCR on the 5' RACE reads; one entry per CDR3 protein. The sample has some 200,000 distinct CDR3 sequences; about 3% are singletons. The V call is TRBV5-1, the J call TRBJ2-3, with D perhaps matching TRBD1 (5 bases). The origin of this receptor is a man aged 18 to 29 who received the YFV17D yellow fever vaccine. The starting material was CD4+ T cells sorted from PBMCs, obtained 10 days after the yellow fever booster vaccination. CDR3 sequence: CASSGTGSTDTQYF. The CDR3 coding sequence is TGCGCCAGCAGTGGAACAGGAAGCACAGATACGCAGTATTTT.